A selection of T cell receptor beta chains follows, all from one sample in a study of T cell responses to AZD1222 COVID-19 vaccine. Some clones are missing from TCRdb's copy, which holds only in-frame ones; the method was immunoSEQ multiplex PCR. Counted here are 150,000 to 200,000 clones, 85% to 90% occurring once; the ten biggest clones make up around 5.8%. The sample here was peripheral blood, taken on day 0 of AZD1222 vaccination. The source of these receptors is an adult in good health. The CDR3 runs from the conserved cysteine through the conserved F or W. The order of the fields is CDR3 DNA, CDR3 protein, V gene, D gene, clone size, J gene. The D gene is left open where the match is weak. For some rows the clone size is stated as once, few or many, or as a class when expanded; others skip it.

TGTGCCAGCAGCCACACGAGCTCCTACAATGAGCAGTTCTTC,CASSHTSSYNEQFF,TRBV6-4,.,.,TRBJ2-1
TGTGCCAGCAGCGGTGACACGCTAGGAGGAAACACCATATATTTT,CASSGDTLGGNTIYF,TRBV9,.,.,TRBJ1-3
TGTGCCAGCAGCTTAGCGTCCCGGTGGGAACAGTACTTC,CASSLASRWEQYF,TRBV11-2,.,few,TRBJ2-7
TGTGCCAGCAGCTTGTTGGTCAGGGGGTTACAAGAGACCCAGTACTTC,CASSLLVRGLQETQYF,TRBV5-6,TRBD1,.,TRBJ2-5
TGCAGCGTTGAAGGAGGGACAGGGGCTAATTCACCCCTCCACTTT,CSVEGGTGANSPLHF,TRBV29-1,TRBD1,few,TRBJ1-6
TGTGCCATCAGTGAGGGGAACAATGAGCAGTTCTTC,CAISEGNNEQFF,TRBV10-3,.,few,TRBJ2-1
TGTGCCTGGGTCTCAGGGACCTCCTACGAGCAGTACTTC,CAWVSGTSYEQYF,TRBV30,.,.,TRBJ2-7
TGTGCCAGCAGCCCCGCGAATACGCAGTATTTT,CASSPANTQYF,TRBV7-2,.,.,TRBJ2-3
TGTGCCATCAAAGGACAGGGACCCAATGAGCAGTTCTTC,CAIKGQGPNEQFF,TRBV10-3,TRBD1,.,TRBJ2-1
TGTGCCAGCAGTTTAAGTAAGGATTCACCCCTCCACTTT,CASSLSKDSPLHF,TRBV27,.,.,TRBJ1-6
TGTGCCAGTAGTATAGCTTATAATTCACCCCTCCACTTT,CASSIAYNSPLHF,TRBV19,.,.,TRBJ1-6
TGTGCCAGTATGGCGGGACTAGCGGGCACAGATACGCAGTATTTT,CASMAGLAGTDTQYF,TRBV6-5,TRBD2,.,TRBJ2-3
TGTGCCAGCAGGCAGGTTGAAAAACTGTTTTTT,CASRQVEKLFF,TRBV2,.,.,TRBJ1-4
TGTGCCAGCAGCTTGAGGAGCCGGGGCACAGATACGCAGTATTTT,CASSLRSRGTDTQYF,TRBV5-5,.,.,TRBJ2-3
TGTGCCAGCACCCTACCTTCCGACAGGCCCTATAGCAATCAGCCCCAGCATTTT,CASTLPSDRPYSNQPQHF,TRBV28,.,.,TRBJ1-5
TGCGCCAGCAGCTCAGGGGGGGGTGCTCTCCAAGAGACCCAGTACTTC,CASSSGGGALQETQYF,TRBV5-1,.,.,TRBJ2-5
TGTGCCAGCAGTTTGTTTTCTGGTTCACCCCTCCACTTT,CASSLFSGSPLHF,TRBV27,.,.,TRBJ1-6
TGTGCCAGCAGCTTAGCGAGGGGACAGGGGAACTACGAGCAGTACTTC,CASSLARGQGNYEQYF,TRBV11-1,TRBD1,.,TRBJ2-7
TGTGCCAGCAGCCAAGATACCCAGCGTCGTGAGCAGTTCTTC,CASSQDTQRREQFF,TRBV3-1/TRBV3-2,.,.,TRBJ2-1
TGTGCCAGCCGGGACAATCCCCAAGAGACCCAGTACTTC,CASRDNPQETQYF,TRBV19,.,.,TRBJ2-5
TGTGCCAGCAGTGACTCAGGAACCTATGGCTACACCTTC,CASSDSGTYGYTF,TRBV28,.,.,TRBJ1-2
TGTGCCAGCAGTTCCCCAGTCAGGGCAAGCAATCAGCCCCAGCATTTT,CASSSPVRASNQPQHF,TRBV28,.,.,TRBJ1-5
TGTGCCAGTAGTCAAGGCGGGGGCCGGAATTCACCCCTCCACTTT,CASSQGGGRNSPLHF,TRBV19,.,.,TRBJ1-6
TGTGCCAGCAGCTCCCGTCGACAGGGGGGGTCCGAGCAGTACTTC,CASSSRRQGGSEQYF,TRBV7-6,TRBD1,.,TRBJ2-7